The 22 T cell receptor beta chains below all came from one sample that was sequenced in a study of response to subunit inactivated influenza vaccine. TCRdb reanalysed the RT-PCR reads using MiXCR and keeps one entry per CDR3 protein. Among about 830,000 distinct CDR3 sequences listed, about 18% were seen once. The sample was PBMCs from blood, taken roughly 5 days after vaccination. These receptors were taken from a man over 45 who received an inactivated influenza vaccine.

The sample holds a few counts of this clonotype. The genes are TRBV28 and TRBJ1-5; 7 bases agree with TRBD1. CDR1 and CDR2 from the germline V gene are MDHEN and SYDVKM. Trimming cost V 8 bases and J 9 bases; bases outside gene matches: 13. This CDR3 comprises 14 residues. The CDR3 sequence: CASLGQLSSRPQHF. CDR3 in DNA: TGTGCCAGCCTGGGACAGCTATCGAGTCGGCCCCAGCATTTT. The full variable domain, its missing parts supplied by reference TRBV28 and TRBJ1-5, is DVKVTQSSRYLVKRTGEKVFLECVQDMDHENMFWYRQDPGLGLRLIYFSYDVKMKEKGDIPEGYSVSREKKERFSLILESASTNQTSMYLCASLGQLSSRPQHFGDGTRLSIL.

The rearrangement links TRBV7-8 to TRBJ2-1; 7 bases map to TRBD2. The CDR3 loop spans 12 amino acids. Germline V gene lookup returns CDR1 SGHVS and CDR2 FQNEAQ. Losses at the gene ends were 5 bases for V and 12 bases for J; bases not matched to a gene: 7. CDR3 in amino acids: CASSRTSEGQFF. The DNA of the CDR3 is TGTGCCAGCAGCCGGACTAGTGAGGGGCAGTTCTTC.

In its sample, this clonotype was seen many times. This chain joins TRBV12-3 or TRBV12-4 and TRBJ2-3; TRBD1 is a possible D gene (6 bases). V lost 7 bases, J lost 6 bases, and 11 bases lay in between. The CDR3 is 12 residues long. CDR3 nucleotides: TGTGCCAGCACCCTGAGGGGGGATACGCAGTATTTT. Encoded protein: CASTLRGDTQYF.

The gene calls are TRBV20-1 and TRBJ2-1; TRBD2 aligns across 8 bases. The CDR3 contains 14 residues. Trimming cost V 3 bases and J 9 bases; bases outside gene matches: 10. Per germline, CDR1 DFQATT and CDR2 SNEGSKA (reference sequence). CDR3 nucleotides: TGCAGTGCTAGTGGGGGAATAGCGGGGCTTGAGCAGTTCTTC. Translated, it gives CSASGGIAGLEQFF.

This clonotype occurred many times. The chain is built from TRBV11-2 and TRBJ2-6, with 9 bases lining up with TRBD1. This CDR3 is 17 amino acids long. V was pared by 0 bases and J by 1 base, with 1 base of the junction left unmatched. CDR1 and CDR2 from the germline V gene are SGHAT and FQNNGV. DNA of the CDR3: TGTGCCAGCAGCTTAGAGGGACAGGGTTCTGGGGCCAACGTCCTGACTTTC. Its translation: CASSLEGQGSGANVLTF.

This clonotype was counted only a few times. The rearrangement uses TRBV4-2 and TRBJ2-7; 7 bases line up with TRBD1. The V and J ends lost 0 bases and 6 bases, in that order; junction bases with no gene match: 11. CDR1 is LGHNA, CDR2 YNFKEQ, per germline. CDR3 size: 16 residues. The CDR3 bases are TGTGCCAGCAGCCAAGAACTAGGTCAGGGGGTAACCGAGCAGTACTTC. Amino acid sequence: CASSQELGQGVTEQYF.

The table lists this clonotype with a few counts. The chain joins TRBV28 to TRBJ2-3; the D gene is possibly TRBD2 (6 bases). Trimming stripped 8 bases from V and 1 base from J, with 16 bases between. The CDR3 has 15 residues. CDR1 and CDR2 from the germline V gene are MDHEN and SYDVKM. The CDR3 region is CASSWEQRGTDTQYF. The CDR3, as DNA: TGTGCCAGCTCGTGGGAGCAGCGGGGCACAGATACGCAGTATTTT.

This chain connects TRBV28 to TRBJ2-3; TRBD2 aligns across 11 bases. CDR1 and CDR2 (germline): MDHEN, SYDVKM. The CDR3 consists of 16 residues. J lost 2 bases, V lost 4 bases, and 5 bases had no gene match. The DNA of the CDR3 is TGTGCCAGCAGTTCACTAGCGGGAGAAAACACAGATACGCAGTATTTT. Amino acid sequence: CASSSLAGENTDTQYF.

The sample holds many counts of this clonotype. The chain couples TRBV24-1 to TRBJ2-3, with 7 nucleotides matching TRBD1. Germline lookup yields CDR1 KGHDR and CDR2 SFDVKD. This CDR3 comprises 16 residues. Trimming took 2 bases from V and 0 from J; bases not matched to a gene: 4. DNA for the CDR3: TGTGCCACCAGTGATTCCCGGGACAGCAGCACAGATACGCAGTATTTT. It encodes CATSDSRDSSTDTQYF.

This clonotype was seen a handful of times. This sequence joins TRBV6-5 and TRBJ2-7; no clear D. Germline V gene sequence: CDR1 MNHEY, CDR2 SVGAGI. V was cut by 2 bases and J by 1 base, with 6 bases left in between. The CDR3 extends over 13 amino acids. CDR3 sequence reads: CASSYKESYEQYF. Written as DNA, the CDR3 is TGTGCCAGCAGTTACAAGGAGTCCTACGAGCAGTACTTC.

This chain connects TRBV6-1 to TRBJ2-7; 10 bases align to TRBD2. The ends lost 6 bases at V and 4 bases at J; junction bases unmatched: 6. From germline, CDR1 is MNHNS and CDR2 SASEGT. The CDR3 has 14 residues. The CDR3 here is CASRKSGRAYEQYF. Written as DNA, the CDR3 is TGTGCCAGCAGAAAAAGCGGGAGGGCGTACGAGCAGTACTTC.

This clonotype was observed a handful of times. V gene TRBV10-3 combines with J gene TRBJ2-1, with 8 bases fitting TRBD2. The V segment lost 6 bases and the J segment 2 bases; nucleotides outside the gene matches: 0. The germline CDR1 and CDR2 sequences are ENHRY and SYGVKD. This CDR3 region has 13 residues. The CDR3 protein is CAIRLAAYNEQFF. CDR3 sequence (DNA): TGTGCCATCAGACTAGCGGCCTACAATGAGCAGTTCTTC.

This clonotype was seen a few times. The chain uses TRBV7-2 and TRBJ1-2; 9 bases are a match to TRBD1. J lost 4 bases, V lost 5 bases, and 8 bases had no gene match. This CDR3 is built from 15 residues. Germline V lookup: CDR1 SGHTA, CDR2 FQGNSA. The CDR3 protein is CASSITGQGPYGYTF. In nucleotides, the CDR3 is TGTGCCAGCAGCATCACGGGACAGGGACCCTATGGCTACACCTTC.

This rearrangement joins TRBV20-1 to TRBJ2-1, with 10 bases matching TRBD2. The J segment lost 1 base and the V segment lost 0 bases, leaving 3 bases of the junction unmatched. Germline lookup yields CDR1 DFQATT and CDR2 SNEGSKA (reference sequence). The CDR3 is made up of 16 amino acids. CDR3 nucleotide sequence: TGCAGTGCTAGAGAGGCTAGCGGGAGATCCTACAATGAGCAGTTCTTC. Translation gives CSAREASGRSYNEQFF.

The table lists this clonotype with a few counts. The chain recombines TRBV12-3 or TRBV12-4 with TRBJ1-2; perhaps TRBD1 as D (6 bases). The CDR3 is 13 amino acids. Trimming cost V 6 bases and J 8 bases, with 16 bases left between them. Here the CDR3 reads CASRRQDRAGYTF. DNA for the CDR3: TGTGCCAGCAGGCGACAGGACCGGGCGGGCTACACCTTC.

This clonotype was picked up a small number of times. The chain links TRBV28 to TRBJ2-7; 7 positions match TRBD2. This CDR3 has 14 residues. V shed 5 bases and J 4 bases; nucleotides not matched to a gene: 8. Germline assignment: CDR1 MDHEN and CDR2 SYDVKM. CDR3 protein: CASSVRLAQYEQYF. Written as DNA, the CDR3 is TGTGCCAGCAGTGTCAGACTAGCCCAATACGAGCAGTACTTC.

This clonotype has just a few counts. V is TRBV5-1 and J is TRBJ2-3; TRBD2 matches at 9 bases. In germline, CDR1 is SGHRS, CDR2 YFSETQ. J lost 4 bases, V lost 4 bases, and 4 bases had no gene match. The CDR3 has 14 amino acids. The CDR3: CASSRSGSADTQYF. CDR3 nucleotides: TGCGCCAGCAGCCGTAGCGGGAGTGCAGATACGCAGTATTTT.

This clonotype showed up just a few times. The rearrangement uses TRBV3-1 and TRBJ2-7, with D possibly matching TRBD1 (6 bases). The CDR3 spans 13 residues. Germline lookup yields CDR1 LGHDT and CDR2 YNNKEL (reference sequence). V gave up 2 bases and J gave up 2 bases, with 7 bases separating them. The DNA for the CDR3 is TGTGCCAGCAGCCAAAGGGGGACCTACGAGCAGTACTTC. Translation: CASSQRGTYEQYF.

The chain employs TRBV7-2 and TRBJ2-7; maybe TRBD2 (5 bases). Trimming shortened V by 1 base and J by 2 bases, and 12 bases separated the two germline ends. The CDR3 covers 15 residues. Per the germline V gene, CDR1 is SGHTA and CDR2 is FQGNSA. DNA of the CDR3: TGTGCCAGCAGCTTAGTATCCCTAGCTCCCTACGAGCAGTACTTC. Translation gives CASSLVSLAPYEQYF.

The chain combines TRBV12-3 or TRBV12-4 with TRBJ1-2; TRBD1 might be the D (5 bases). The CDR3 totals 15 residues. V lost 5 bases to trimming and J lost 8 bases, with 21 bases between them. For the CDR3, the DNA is TGTGCCAGCAGTCCTTTTGGGACCTCAAATCGGGGCTACACCTTC. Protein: CASSPFGTSNRGYTF.

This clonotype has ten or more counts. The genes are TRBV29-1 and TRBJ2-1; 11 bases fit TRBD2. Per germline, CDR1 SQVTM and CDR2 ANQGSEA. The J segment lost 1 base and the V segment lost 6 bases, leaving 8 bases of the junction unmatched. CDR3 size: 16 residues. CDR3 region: CSVVGLAESSYNEQFF. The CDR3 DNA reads TGCAGCGTCGTGGGACTAGCGGAATCTTCCTACAATGAGCAGTTCTTC.

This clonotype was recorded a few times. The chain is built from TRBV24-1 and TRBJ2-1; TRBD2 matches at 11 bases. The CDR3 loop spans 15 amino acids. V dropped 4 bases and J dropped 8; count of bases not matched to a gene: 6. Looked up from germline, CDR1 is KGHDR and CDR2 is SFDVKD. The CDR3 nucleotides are TGTGCCACCAGTGACCAGACTAGCGGGATCGATGAGCAGTTCTTC. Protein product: CATSDQTSGIDEQFF.